A selection of T cell receptor beta chains follows, all from one sample in a study of identical twins. TCRdb reprocessed the 5' RACE reads via MiXCR and lists one record per CDR3 protein. The sample shows 1.5 million to 2 million distinct CDR3 sequences, around 33% of them seen only once. Material: cord blood. The source of these receptors is a newborn girl in good health. Each CDR3 is given with its conserved first and last residue. Each record gives: D gene, clone size, CDR3 length, V gene, J gene, CDR3 DNA, CDR3 protein. A D gene is named only where the DNA matches it firmly. For some rows the clone size is stated as once, few or many, or as a class when expanded; others skip it.

-	-	13	TRBV2	TRBJ2-1	TGTGCCAGCAGTGAATCTAGTAACTATGAGCAGTTCTTC	CASSESSNYEQFF
TRBD2	few	15	TRBV3-1	TRBJ2-3	TGTGCCAGCAGCCCCAGCGGGGGGGCCGTAGATACGCAGTATTTT	CASSPSGGAVDTQYF
TRBD1	many	18	TRBV10-3	TRBJ2-7	TGTGCCATCAGTGCCCAACCCCAGACAGGGGGCTTGAGAAACGAGCAGTACTTC	CAISAQPQTGGLRNEQYF
-	few	17	TRBV18	TRBJ2-3	TGTGCCAGCTCACCGCTGCGGGCGAGCGCGGGCACAGATACGCAGTATTTT	CASSPLRASAGTDTQYF
-	once	15	TRBV5-8	TRBJ1-5	TGTGCCAGCAGCGTGACGGGGATCAGCAATCAGCCCCAGCATTTT	CASSVTGISNQPQHF
-	many	14	TRBV13	TRBJ2-7	TGTGCCAGCAGCTTAGGGGCTACTCCCTACGAGCAGTACTTC	CASSLGATPYEQYF
TRBD1	-	13	TRBV19	TRBJ2-1	TGTGCCACCGTAAGACAGGGTACCAATGAGCAGTTCTTC	CATVRQGTNEQFF
-	-	12	TRBV6-1	TRBJ1-1	TGTGCCAGCAGGAGGGGGGGCACTGAAGCTTTCTTT	CASRRGGTEAFF
-	-	11	TRBV18	TRBJ1-2	TGTGCCAGCTCACTCGAGGCAAGTTACACCTTC	CASSLEASYTF
TRBD2	-	15	TRBV20-1	TRBJ2-3	TGCAGTGCTCTACGACTAGCGGGGGGGACAGATACGCAGTATTTT	CSALRLAGGTDTQYF
-	-	14	TRBV4-1	TRBJ1-1	TGCGCCAGCAGCCAAGCGGGGTCGTACACTGAAGCTTTCTTT	CASSQAGSYTEAFF
-	few	15	TRBV7-8	TRBJ2-4	TGTGCCAGCAGTCCCTGGACAGTAGCCAAAAACATTCAGTACTTC	CASSPWTVAKNIQYF
-	-	11	TRBV20-1	TRBJ2-5	TGCAGTGCCATATCGACGGAGACCCAGTACTTC	CSAISTETQYF
-	few	14	TRBV5-1	TRBJ2-7	TGCGCCAGCAGCTGGGTACTACAGGGCTACGAGCAGTACTTC	CASSWVLQGYEQYF
TRBD2	many	16	TRBV10-3	TRBJ2-7	TGTGCCATCAGTGAGTCGAGGACTAGCGGAAACTACGAGCAGTACTTC	CAISESRTSGNYEQYF
-	-	15	TRBV27	TRBJ2-3	TGTGCCAGCAGTGTTCGGGACCTAAGCACAGATACGCAGTATTTT	CASSVRDLSTDTQYF
-	-	13	TRBV12-3/TRBV12-4	TRBJ1-1	TGTGCCAGCAGTTACCCTTGGAACACTGAAGCTTTCTTT	CASSYPWNTEAFF
-	-	14	TRBV9	TRBJ2-5	TGTGCCAGCAGCGTAGCGGGGGCCGGTAATGAGCAGTACTTC	CASSVAGAGNEQYF
-	-	13	TRBV3-1	TRBJ2-2	TGTGCCAGCAGCCATTTGGGTTCCGGGGAGCTGTTTTTT	CASSHLGSGELFF
-	few	16	TRBV20-1	TRBJ2-3	TGCAGTGCTAGGGGCTCTGGGCGGGACCTCACAGATACGCAGTATTTT	CSARGSGRDLTDTQYF
TRBD1	-	15	TRBV3-1	TRBJ2-7	TGTGCCAGCAGCCACCCGGGACAGAGGCCCTACGAGCAGTACTTC	CASSHPGQRPYEQYF
-	-	12	TRBV7-2	TRBJ2-3	TGTGCCAGCAGCTTCGGACTTAATACGCAGTATTTT	CASSFGLNTQYF
-	-	14	TRBV5-5	TRBJ2-1	TGTGCCAGCAGCTTGGGGACTTCTGGCGGGAATGGGTTCTTC	CASSLGTSGGNGFF
-	few	17	TRBV18	TRBJ1-3	TGTGCCAGCTCACCCCTAGAAGGGAGGACCCCTGGAAACACCATATATTTT	CASSPLEGRTPGNTIYF
-	-	16	TRBV4-2	TRBJ1-1	TGTGCCAGCAGCCAAGAGGGCGGGGCGCAGAACACTGAAGCTTTCTTT	CASSQEGGAQNTEAFF
TRBD2	-	18	TRBV4-2	TRBJ2-2	TGTGCCAGCAGCCCATTTATCTTAGCGGGGGGTTTTACCGGGGAGCTGTTTTTT	CASSPFILAGGFTGELFF
-	few	18	TRBV6-1	TRBJ2-1	TGTGCCAGCAGCACACCTAAGCCGGGGACCCCCTCCTACAATGAGCAGTTCTTC	CASSTPKPGTPSYNEQFF
TRBD1	-	16	TRBV5-1	TRBJ2-7	TGCGCCAGCAGCTTGGGGACAGGGAAGAGGGCCTACGAGCAGTACTTC	CASSLGTGKRAYEQYF
-	few	15	TRBV6-5	TRBJ1-5	TGTGCCAGCAGTCCACCGGGGGGGCCAAATCAGCCCCAGCATTTT	CASSPPGGPNQPQHF
-	few	15	TRBV13	TRBJ2-3	TGTGCCAGCAGCTTACCGGGACTCAACACAGATACGCAGTATTTT	CASSLPGLNTDTQYF
TRBD2	few	18	TRBV20-1	TRBJ2-1	TGCAGTGCTAGAGACCCTAGGTATAGCGGGAGGGCCTACAATGAGCAGTTCTTC	CSARDPRYSGRAYNEQFF
TRBD2	few	20	TRBV6-1	TRBJ2-7	TGTGCCAGCAGACGCACACCGGGACTAGCGGGGGGGCCACGGACCTACGAGCAGTACTTC	CASRRTPGLAGGPRTYEQYF
TRBD1	few	14	TRBV28	TRBJ2-5	TGTGCCAGCAGTTCGGGACAGGGTCCCGAGACCCAGTACTTC	CASSSGQGPETQYF
TRBD1	few	16	TRBV12-3/TRBV12-4	TRBJ2-3	TGTGCCAGCAGTTTTGGGGGACAGGGTGTTAGGGATACGCAGTATTTT	CASSFGGQGVRDTQYF
-	few	14	TRBV28	TRBJ2-1	TGTGCCAGCAGCGGGAGTTGGGAGAACAATGAGCAGTTCTTC	CASSGSWENNEQFF
-	-	13	TRBV6-2/TRBV6-3	TRBJ2-3	TGTGCCAGCGGCAAGCGGATGGGGGATACGCAGTATTTT	CASGKRMGDTQYF